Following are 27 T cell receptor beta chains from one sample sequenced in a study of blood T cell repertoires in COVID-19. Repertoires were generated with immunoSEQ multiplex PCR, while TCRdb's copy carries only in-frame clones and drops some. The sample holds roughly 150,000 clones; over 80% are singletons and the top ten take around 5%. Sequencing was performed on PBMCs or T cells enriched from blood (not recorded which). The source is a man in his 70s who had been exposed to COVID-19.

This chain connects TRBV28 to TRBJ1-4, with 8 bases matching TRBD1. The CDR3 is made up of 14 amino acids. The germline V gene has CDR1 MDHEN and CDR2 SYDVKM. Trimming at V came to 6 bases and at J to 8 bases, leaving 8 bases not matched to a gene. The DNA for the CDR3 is TGTGCCAGCAGCCAAGACAGGGGTGGCGAAAAACTGTTTTTT. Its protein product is CASSQDRGGEKLFF.

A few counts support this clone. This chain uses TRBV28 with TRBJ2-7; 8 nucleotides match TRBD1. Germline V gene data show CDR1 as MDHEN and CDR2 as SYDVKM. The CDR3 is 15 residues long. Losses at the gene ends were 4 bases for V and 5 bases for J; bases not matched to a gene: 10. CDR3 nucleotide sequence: TGTGCCAGCAGTTCCGTAGGACAGGGTAGAAACGAGCAGTACTTC. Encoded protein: CASSSVGQGRNEQYF.

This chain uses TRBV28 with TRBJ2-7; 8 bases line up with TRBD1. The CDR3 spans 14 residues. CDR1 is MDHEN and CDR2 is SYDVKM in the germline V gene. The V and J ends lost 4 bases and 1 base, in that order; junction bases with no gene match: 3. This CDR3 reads CASSWGQASYEQYF. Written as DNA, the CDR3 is TGTGCCAGCAGTTGGGGACAGGCTTCCTACGAGCAGTACTTC.

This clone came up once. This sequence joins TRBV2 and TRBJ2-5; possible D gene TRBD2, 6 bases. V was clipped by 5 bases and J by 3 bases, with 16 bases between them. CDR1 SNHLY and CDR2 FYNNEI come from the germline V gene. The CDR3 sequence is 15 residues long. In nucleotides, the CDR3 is TGTGCCAGCAGTACTCGGGACTGGGGGGAAGAGACCCAGTACTTC. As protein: CASSTRDWGEETQYF.

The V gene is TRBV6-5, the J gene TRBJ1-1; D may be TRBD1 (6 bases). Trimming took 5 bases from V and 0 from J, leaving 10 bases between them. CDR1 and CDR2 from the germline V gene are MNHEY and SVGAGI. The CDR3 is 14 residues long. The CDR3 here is CASSRPGVNTEAFF. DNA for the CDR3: TGTGCCAGCAGTCGTCCAGGGGTGAACACTGAAGCTTTCTTT.

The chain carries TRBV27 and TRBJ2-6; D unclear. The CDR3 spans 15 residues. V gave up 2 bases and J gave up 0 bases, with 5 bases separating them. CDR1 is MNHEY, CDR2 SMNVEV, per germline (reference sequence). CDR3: CASSLLGSGANVLTF. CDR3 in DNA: TGTGCCAGCAGTTTACTCGGCTCTGGGGCCAACGTCCTGACTTTC.

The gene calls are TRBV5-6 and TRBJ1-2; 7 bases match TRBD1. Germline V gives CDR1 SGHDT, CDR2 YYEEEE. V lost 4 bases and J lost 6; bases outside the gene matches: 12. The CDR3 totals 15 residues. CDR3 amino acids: CASSATGQDWDGYTF. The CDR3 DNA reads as TGTGCCAGCAGCGCGACCGGACAGGATTGGGATGGCTACACCTTC.

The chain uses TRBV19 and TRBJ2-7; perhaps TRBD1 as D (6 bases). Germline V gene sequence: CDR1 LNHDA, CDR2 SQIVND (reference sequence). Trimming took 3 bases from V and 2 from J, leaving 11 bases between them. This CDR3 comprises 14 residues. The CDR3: CASSMVDSTYEQYF. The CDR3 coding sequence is TGTGCCAGTAGTATGGTGGACAGTACCTACGAGCAGTACTTC.

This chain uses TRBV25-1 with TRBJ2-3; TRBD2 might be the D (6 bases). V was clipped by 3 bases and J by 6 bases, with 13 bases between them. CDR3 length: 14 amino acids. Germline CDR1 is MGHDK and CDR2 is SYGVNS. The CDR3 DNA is TGTGCCAGCAGTGAGACGGGGGTGGGGGATACGCAGTATTTT. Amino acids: CASSETGVGDTQYF.

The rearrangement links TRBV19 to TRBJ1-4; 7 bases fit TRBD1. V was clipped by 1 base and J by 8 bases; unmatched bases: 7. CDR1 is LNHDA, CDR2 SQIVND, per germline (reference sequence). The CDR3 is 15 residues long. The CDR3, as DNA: TGTGCCAGTAGTATAGGGAGGACAGGTGGAGAAAAACTGTTTTTT. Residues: CASSIGRTGGEKLFF.

The CDR3 region has the DNA TGTGCCAGCAGCTTGAGGCTAGCGGGGACTACAGATACGCAGTATTTT. Amino acids: CASSLRLAGTTDTQYF. The chain joins TRBV5-4 to TRBJ2-3; 9 bases align to TRBD2. The ends lost 1 base at V and 3 bases at J; junction bases unmatched: 6. The CDR3 is made up of 16 amino acids. The V gene's germline CDR1 is SGHNT and CDR2 YYREEE (reference sequence).

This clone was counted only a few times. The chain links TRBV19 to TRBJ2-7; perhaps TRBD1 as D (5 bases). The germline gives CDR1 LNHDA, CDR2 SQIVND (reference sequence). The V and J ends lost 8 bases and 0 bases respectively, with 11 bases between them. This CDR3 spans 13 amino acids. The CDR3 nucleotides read TGTGCCAGTTCTCAACAGGACTCCTACGAGCAGTACTTC. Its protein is CASSQQDSYEQYF.

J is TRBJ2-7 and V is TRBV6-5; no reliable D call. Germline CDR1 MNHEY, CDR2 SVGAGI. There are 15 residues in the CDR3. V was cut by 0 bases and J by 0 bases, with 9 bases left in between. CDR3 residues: CASSYSFLSSYEQYF. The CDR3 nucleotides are TGTGCCAGCAGTTACTCATTCCTGAGCTCCTACGAGCAGTACTTC.

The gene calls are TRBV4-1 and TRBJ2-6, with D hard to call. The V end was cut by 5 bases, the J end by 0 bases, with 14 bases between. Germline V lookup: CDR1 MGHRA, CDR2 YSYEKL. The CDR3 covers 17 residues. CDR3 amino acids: CASSARRANSGANVLTF. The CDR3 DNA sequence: TGCGCCAGCAGCGCGAGGAGAGCGAACTCTGGGGCCAACGTCCTGACTTTC.

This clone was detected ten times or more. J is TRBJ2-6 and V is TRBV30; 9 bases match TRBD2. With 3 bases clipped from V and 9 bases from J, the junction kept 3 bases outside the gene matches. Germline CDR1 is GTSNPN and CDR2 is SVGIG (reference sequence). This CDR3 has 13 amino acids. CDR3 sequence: CAWRLAGDNVLTF. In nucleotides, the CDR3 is TGTGCCTGGAGACTAGCGGGCGACAACGTCCTGACTTTC.

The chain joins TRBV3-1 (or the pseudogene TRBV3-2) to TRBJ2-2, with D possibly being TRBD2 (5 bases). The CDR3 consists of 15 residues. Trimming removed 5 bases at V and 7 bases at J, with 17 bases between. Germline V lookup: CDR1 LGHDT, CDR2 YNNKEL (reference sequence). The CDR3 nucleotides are TGTGCCAGCAGCTTGTTCCTTAGCGATTTCGGGGAGCTGTTTTTT. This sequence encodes CASSLFLSDFGELFF.

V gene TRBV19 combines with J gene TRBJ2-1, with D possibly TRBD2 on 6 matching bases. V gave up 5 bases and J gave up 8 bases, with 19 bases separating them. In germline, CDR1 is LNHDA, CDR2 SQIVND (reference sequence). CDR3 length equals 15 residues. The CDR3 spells CASSQKGLPVYEQFF. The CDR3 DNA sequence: TGTGCCAGTAGTCAAAAGGGACTGCCCGTATATGAGCAGTTCTTC.

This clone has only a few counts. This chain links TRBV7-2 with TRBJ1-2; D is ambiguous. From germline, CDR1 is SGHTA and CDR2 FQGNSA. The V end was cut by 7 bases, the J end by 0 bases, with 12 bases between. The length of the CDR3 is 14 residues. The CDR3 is CASTPAGANYGYTF. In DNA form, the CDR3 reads TGTGCCAGCACCCCCGCCGGGGCTAACTATGGCTACACCTTC.

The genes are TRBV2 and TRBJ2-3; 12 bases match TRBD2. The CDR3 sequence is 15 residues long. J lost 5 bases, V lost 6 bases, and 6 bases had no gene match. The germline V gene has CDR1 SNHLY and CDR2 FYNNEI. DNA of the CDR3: TGTGCCAGCAGCGCGGGACTAGCGGGTAGAGATACGCAGTATTTT. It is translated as CASSAGLAGRDTQYF.

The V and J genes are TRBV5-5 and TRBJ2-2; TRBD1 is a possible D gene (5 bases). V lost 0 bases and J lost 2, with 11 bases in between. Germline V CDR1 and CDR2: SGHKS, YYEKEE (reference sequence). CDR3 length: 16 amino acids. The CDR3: CASSLEGEANTGELFF. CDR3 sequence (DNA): TGTGCCAGCAGCTTGGAAGGGGAAGCAAACACCGGGGAGCTGTTTTTT.

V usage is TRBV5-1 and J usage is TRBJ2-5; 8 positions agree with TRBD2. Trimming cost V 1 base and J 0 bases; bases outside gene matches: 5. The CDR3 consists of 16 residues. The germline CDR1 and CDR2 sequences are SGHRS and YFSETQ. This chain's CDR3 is CASSLSASGYQETQYF. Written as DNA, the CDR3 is TGCGCCAGCAGCTTGAGCGCTAGCGGGTACCAAGAGACCCAGTACTTC. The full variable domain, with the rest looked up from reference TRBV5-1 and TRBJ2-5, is KAGVTQTPRYLIKTRGQQVTLSCSPISGHRSVSWYQQTPGQGLQFLFEYFSETQRNKGNFPGRFSGRQFSNSRSEMNVSTLELGDSALYLCASSLSASGYQETQYFGPGTRLLVL.

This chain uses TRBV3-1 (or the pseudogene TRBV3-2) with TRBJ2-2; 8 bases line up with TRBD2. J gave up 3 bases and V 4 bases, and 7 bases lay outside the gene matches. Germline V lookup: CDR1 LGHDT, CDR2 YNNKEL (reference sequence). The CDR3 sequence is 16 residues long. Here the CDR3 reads CASSRGTSGYTGELFF. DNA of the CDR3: TGTGCCAGCAGCCGTGGGACTAGTGGGTACACCGGGGAGCTGTTTTTT.

The CDR3 sequence: CASSPGAPLSYNEQFF. The DNA of the CDR3 is TGTGCCAGTAGTCCAGGGGCTCCTCTCTCCTACAATGAGCAGTTCTTC. The J gene is TRBJ2-1, the V gene TRBV19; D possibly corresponds to TRBD1 (6 bases). Germline V gives CDR1 LNHDA, CDR2 SQIVND (reference sequence). V dropped 5 bases and J dropped 0 bases, with 14 bases sitting between them. CDR3 length: 16 residues.

The CDR3 sequence is CAWSVGRTGLNTGELFF. For the CDR3, the DNA is TGTGCCTGGAGTGTAGGGAGGACAGGCTTGAACACCGGGGAGCTGTTTTTT. The gene calls are TRBV30 and TRBJ2-2; weak D call: TRBD1 (7 bases). This CDR3 is built from 17 residues. V lost 0 bases, J lost 1 base, and 15 bases lay in between. Germline V gene data show CDR1 as GTSNPN and CDR2 as SVGIG (reference sequence).

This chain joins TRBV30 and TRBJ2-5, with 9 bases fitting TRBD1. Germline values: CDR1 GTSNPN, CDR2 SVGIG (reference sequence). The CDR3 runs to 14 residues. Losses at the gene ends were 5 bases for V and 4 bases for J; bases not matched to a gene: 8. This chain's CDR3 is CAWGTGSGGETQYF. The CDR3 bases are TGTGCCTGGGGGACAGGGTCGGGTGGAGAGACCCAGTACTTC. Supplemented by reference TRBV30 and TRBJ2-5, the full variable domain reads SQTIHQWPATLVQPVGSPLSLECTVEGTSNPNLYWYRQAAGRGLQLLFYSVGIGQISSEVPQNLSASRPQDRQFILSSKKLLLSDSGFYLCAWGTGSGGETQYFGPGTRLLVL.

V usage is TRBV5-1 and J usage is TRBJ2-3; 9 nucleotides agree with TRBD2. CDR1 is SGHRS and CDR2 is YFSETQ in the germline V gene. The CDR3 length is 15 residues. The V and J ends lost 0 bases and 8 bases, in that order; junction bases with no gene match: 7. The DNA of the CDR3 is TGCGCCAGCAGCTTGGGACTAGCGGTCGGAGGTACGCAGTATTTT. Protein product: CASSLGLAVGGTQYF.

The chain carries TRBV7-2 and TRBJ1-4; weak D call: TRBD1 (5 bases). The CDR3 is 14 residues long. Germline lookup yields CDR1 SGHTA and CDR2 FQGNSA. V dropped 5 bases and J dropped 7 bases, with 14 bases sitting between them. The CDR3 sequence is CASSPSGVGEKLFF. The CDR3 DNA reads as TGTGCCAGCAGCCCCTCGGGGGTCGGTGAAAAACTGTTTTTT. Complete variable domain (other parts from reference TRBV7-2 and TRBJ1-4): GAGVSQSPSNKVTEKGKDVELRCDPISGHTALYWYRQSLGQGLEFLIYFQGNSAPDKSGLPSDRFSAERTGGSVSTLTIQRTQQEDSAVYLCASSPSGVGEKLFFGSGTQLSVL.